This TCR beta chain was obtained from a study of T cells in localized non-small cell lung cancer. Study-wide points: Median around 54 top-100 tumor clones were shared with paired adjacent lung. The highest T cell clonality was in uninvolved adjacent lung, above tumor.

Germline loops: CDR1 WSHSY, CDR2 SAAADI. This CDR3 has 14 amino acids. Trimming cost V 4 bases and J 5 bases, with 14 bases left between them. This clone was counted a few times. Its target is unknown. Only in-frame clones appear in the TCRdb table, and some are missing; sequencing was by immunoSEQ multiplex PCR. The sample has about 74,000 clones, roughly 80% seen once; the top ten hold 1% to 1.5%. The chain uses TRBV10-2 and TRBJ1-1; possible D gene TRBD1, 6 bases. This sample comprised peripheral blood, obtained before any cancer treatment. The sequence derives from a female donor over 55 with stage I lung adenocarcinoma. The CDR3 nucleotides are TGCGCCAGCAGTGTAGGGGGGGGCAGGACTGAAGCTTTCTTT. It encodes CASSVGGGRTEAFF.